The 30 T cell receptor beta chains listed next were all sequenced from one sample in a study of blood T cell repertoires in COVID-19. The data were produced by immunoSEQ multiplex PCR, yet TCRdb's version contains in-frame clones alone and is incomplete. Found here are about 440,000 clones, 88% of them singletons; the top ten hold 10% to 15%. The sequenced sample was peripheral blood. Every receptor here comes from a woman aged 50 to 65 with COVID-19, enrolled during active disease.

The V call is TRBV6-1, the J call TRBJ2-2; D remains unclear. There are 13 residues in the CDR3. V gave up 7 bases and J gave up 6 bases, with 12 bases separating them. CDR1 is MNHNS and CDR2 is SASEGT in the germline V gene. The CDR3 sequence is CASTRAVAGELFF. CDR3 coding DNA: TGTGCCAGCACCCGCGCGGTGGCCGGGGAGCTGTTTTTT.

This chain uses TRBV5-4 with TRBJ2-3; TRBD1 matches at 9 bases. Germline trimming cut 3 bases from V and 3 bases from J; bases unmatched to any gene: 5. The CDR3 consists of 15 residues. Germline loops: CDR1 SGHNT, CDR2 YYREEE (reference sequence). CDR3 in amino acids: CASSSGTGRTDTQYF. Here the CDR3 DNA reads TGTGCCAGCAGCTCCGGGACAGGGAGAACAGATACGCAGTATTTT.

In this sample, this clone turned up once. The genes are TRBV9 and TRBJ2-1; 8 bases agree with TRBD1. The V and J ends lost 3 bases and 7 bases, in that order; junction bases with no gene match: 3. CDR3 length equals 13 residues. Per germline, CDR1 SGDLS and CDR2 YYNGEE. CDR3 sequence (DNA): TGTGCCAGCAGCGCCTACAGGGGGAATGAGCAGTTCTTC. Translated, it gives CASSAYRGNEQFF.

CDR3 amino acids: CASSPWSSDRSYGYTF. The DNA for the CDR3 is TGTGCCAGCAGCCCCTGGTCTTCGGACAGATCCTATGGCTACACCTTC. V is TRBV9 and J is TRBJ1-2; tentatively, D is TRBD1 (6 bases). CDR1 SGDLS and CDR2 YYNGEE come from the germline V gene. V lost 4 bases to trimming and J lost 4 bases, with 20 bases between them. The CDR3 has 16 residues.

The V and J genes are TRBV6-6 and TRBJ2-7; the D is unclear. V was clipped by 5 bases and J by 4 bases, with 9 bases between them. The CDR3 length is 12 residues. CDR1 and CDR2 (germline): MNHNY, SVGAGI (reference sequence). The CDR3: CASSQEPYEQYF. The CDR3 DNA sequence: TGTGCCAGCAGTCAGGAGCCTTACGAGCAGTACTTC.

The J gene is TRBJ1-6, the V gene TRBV2; TRBD1 agrees at 9 bases. The J segment lost 10 bases and the V segment lost 4 bases, leaving 2 bases of the junction unmatched. The CDR3 covers 13 residues. The germline V gene has CDR1 SNHLY and CDR2 FYNNEI. The chain's CDR3 is CASSVDRGSPLHF. The CDR3 DNA follows: TGTGCCAGCAGTGTGGACAGGGGCTCACCCCTCCACTTT.

The J gene is TRBJ2-3, the V gene TRBV4-2, with D unresolved. The CDR3 runs 14 residues. The germline V gene has CDR1 LGHNA and CDR2 YNFKEQ. Deletions cut 1 base from V and 3 bases from J, with 8 bases between. The CDR3 spells CASSQGRSTDTQYF. The CDR3 DNA is TGTGCCAGCAGCCAAGGGCGGAGTACAGATACGCAGTATTTT.

The chain recombines TRBV5-1 with TRBJ1-2; D is perhaps TRBD1 (6 bases). The length of the CDR3 is 14 residues. CDR1 SGHRS and CDR2 YFSETQ come from the germline V gene. Trimming pared 0 bases from V and 5 bases from J, leaving 11 bases between. The CDR3 protein is CASSLAEGTYGYTF. In nucleotides, the CDR3 is TGCGCCAGCAGCTTGGCCGAGGGGACATATGGCTACACCTTC.

The J gene is TRBJ2-4, the V gene TRBV19, with 15 bases identical to TRBD2. The V segment lost 7 bases and the J segment 11 bases; nucleotides outside the gene matches: 12. The CDR3 covers 16 residues. The V gene's germline CDR1 is LNHDA and CDR2 SQIVND (reference sequence). The CDR3 DNA is TGTGCCAGTATTCCACCCCCGGGACTAGCGGGGGGTGTTCAGTACTTC. Encoded protein: CASIPPPGLAGGVQYF.

Of note for this clone: At the DNA level, this CDR3 is encoded by other sequences in the same sample as well. The chain recombines TRBV18 with TRBJ2-3; no clear D gene. V lost 6 bases and J lost 6, with 7 bases in between. The CDR3 covers 11 residues. Germline V gives CDR1 KGHSH, CDR2 LQKENI. The CDR3 protein is CASSPSDTQYF. DNA of the CDR3: TGTGCCAGCTCCCCATCGGATACGCAGTATTTT.

On this clone itself: The missing conserved phenylalanine or tryptophan at the end of this CDR3 makes a read error likely. No DNA is shown, since the ends of the CDR3 on it are uncertain; the CDR3 is the one TCRdb lists. The rearrangement links TRBV10-2 to TRBJ1-3; no DNA check was done on the table's D call, TRBD1. The CDR3 is 12 residues long, counting both termini. The germline gives CDR1 WSHSY, CDR2 SAAADI. This CDR3 reads CASSEGGPTRTT.

The rearrangement joins TRBV18 to TRBJ1-1, with 10 bases lining up with TRBD1. Trimming took 1 base from V and 3 from J; bases not matched to a gene: 2. Germline V CDR1 and CDR2: KGHSH, LQKENI. The CDR3 runs to 15 residues. As DNA, the CDR3 is TGTGCCAGCTCACCACTGGGACAGGGGTACACTGAAGCTTTCTTT. This translates into CASSPLGQGYTEAFF.

The chain uses TRBV7-9 and TRBJ1-2; D call uncertain. This CDR3 region has 13 residues. V shed 2 bases and J shed 4 bases, with 8 bases lying between them. Germline V gene sequence: CDR1 SEHNR, CDR2 FQNEAQ (reference sequence). In DNA form, the CDR3 reads TGTGCCAGCAGCTTACCGGGAGGCTATGGCTACACCTTC. As protein: CASSLPGGYGYTF.

The V gene is TRBV3-1 (or the pseudogene TRBV3-2), the J gene TRBJ1-1; 8 bases agree with TRBD1. V was clipped by 4 bases and J by 10 bases; unmatched bases: 5. Per the germline V gene, CDR1 is LGHDT and CDR2 is YNNKEL (reference sequence). The CDR3 totals 12 residues. DNA of the CDR3: TGTGCCAGCAGCCCCATTGGACAGGGAGCTTTCTTT. Translated, it gives CASSPIGQGAFF.

The chain carries TRBV30 and TRBJ2-6; 7 positions agree with TRBD1. This CDR3 comprises 15 residues. Unmatched junction bases numbered 2, after V lost 3 bases and J lost 0 bases. Germline CDR1 and CDR2: GTSNPN and SVGIG (reference sequence). For the CDR3, the DNA is TGTGCCTGGAGGGACAGGAGCTCTGGGGCCAACGTCCTGACTTTC. This gives the protein CAWRDRSSGANVLTF. Complete variable domain (other parts from reference TRBV30 and TRBJ2-6): SQTIHQWPATLVQPVGSPLSLECTVEGTSNPNLYWYRQAAGRGLQLLFYSVGIGQISSEVPQNLSASRPQDRQFILSSKKLLLSDSGFYLCAWRDRSSGANVLTFGAGSRLTVL.

This sequence joins TRBV6-2 or TRBV6-3 and TRBJ1-2, with D unresolved. Germline assignment: CDR1 MNHEY and CDR2 SVGEGT. The germline V and J ends were trimmed by 4 bases and 8 bases, with 14 bases remaining between them. There are 13 residues in the CDR3. CDR3 sequence (DNA): TGTGCCAGCAGTTCACCCCGGCGGGGAGGCTACACCTTC. It specifies CASSSPRRGGYTF.

The chain employs TRBV2 and TRBJ2-1; 8 bases agree with TRBD2. The germline gives CDR1 SNHLY, CDR2 FYNNEI. V dropped 5 bases and J dropped 6; count of bases not matched to a gene: 3. This CDR3 has 13 residues. The chain's CDR3 is CASSPGTSNEQFF. The CDR3 DNA is TGTGCCAGCAGTCCAGGGACTAGCAATGAGCAGTTCTTC.

CDR3 coding DNA: TGTGCCAGCAGCTTAGAGAGGGCAGGCACTGAAGCTTTCTTT. It translates to CASSLERAGTEAFF. The chain uses TRBV11-2 and TRBJ1-1; D remains unclear. The CDR3 totals 14 residues. Looked up from germline, CDR1 is SGHAT and CDR2 is FQNNGV. V was shortened by 0 bases and J by 4 bases, with 9 bases between the two germline ends.

The gene calls are TRBV29-1 and TRBJ1-2; D gene unclear. Per the germline V gene, CDR1 is SQVTM and CDR2 is ANQGSEA. V lost 4 bases and J lost 0, with 12 bases in between. This CDR3 is 14 amino acids long. CDR3 sequence: CSVAITDTNYGYTF. CDR3 nucleotides: TGCAGCGTTGCCATCACAGATACTAACTATGGCTACACCTTC. Full variable domain (rest looked up from reference TRBV29-1 and TRBJ1-2): SAVISQKPSRDICQRGTSLTIQCQVDSQVTMMFWYRQQPGQSLTLIATANQGSEATYESGFVIDKFPISRPNLTFSTLTVSNMSPEDSSIYLCSVAITDTNYGYTFGSGTRLTVV.

The genes are TRBV3-1 (or the pseudogene TRBV3-2) and TRBJ2-5; D might be TRBD2 (7 bases). Germline CDR1 is LGHDT and CDR2 is YNNKEL (reference sequence). Trimming shortened V by 5 bases and J by 0 bases, and 13 bases separated the two germline ends. This CDR3 has 15 residues. The CDR3 region has the DNA TGTGCCAGCAGCTTAGGGGGGGGGTACCAAGAGACCCAGTACTTC. Amino acid sequence: CASSLGGGYQETQYF.

The chain is built from TRBV19 and TRBJ2-3; D is possibly TRBD2 (6 bases). The germline gives CDR1 LNHDA, CDR2 SQIVND (reference sequence). CDR3 length equals 15 residues. V shed 5 bases and J shed 11 bases, with 23 bases lying between them. The CDR3 here is CASSPWAAEGVKQYF. The CDR3 DNA is TGTGCCAGTAGTCCGTGGGCTGCGGAGGGAGTTAAGCAGTATTTT.

The CDR3 coding sequence is TGTGCCTGGAGTGAACGTCGTTTCGGGGGGCTTGGTAGGAACACTGAAGCTTTCTTT. Its translation: CAWSERRFGGLGRNTEAFF. J is TRBJ1-1 and V is TRBV30, with D maybe TRBD1 (6 bases). Germline V gene data show CDR1 as GTSNPN and CDR2 as SVGIG (reference sequence). The CDR3 has 19 amino acids. Trimming left V 1 base short and J 1 base short, with 25 bases between.

The chain combines TRBV5-5 with TRBJ2-2; perhaps TRBD1 as D (6 bases). Between the trimmed V and J ends, which lost 4 bases and 0 bases, there was a span of 16 bases. Germline-derived CDR1 and CDR2 are SGHKS and YYEKEE (reference sequence). The CDR3 runs to 17 residues. The CDR3: CASSPDWDTSNTGELFF. The DNA for the CDR3 is TGTGCCAGCAGCCCAGATTGGGACACCTCGAACACCGGGGAGCTGTTTTTT.

The gene calls are TRBV30 and TRBJ2-3, with 8 bases aligning to TRBD2. V shed 5 bases, J shed 1 base, and the junction held 8 bases outside the gene matches. The germline V gene encodes CDR1 GTSNPN and CDR2 SVGIG (reference sequence). The CDR3 is made up of 15 amino acids. The DNA for the CDR3 is TGTGCCTGGGACCTGGGAGCGGGGGGCACAGATACGCAGTATTTT. Its translation: CAWDLGAGGTDTQYF.

Only a few counts were recorded for this clone. The rearrangement links TRBV13 to TRBJ2-1; 7 nucleotides match TRBD2. The CDR3 runs 15 residues. Germline-derived CDR1 and CDR2 are PRHDT and FYEKMQ (reference sequence). The junction had 11 bases not matched to a gene; V was cut back by 8 bases and J by 4 bases. The CDR3 DNA reads as TGTGCCAGCCGTGAGCGACTAGCCCCTTACAATGAGCAGTTCTTC. Protein: CASRERLAPYNEQFF.

This chain uses TRBV29-1 with TRBJ1-5, with 10 bases fitting TRBD1. The CDR3 is made up of 13 amino acids. CDR1 and CDR2 from the germline V gene are SQVTM and ANQGSEA. Trimming took 6 bases from V and 5 from J; bases not matched to a gene: 4. CDR3 coding DNA: TGCAGCGTCTGGACAGGGGGGGATCAGCCCCAGCATTTT. Its translation: CSVWTGGDQPQHF.

The rearrangement joins TRBV2 to TRBJ1-3; D possibly corresponds to TRBD1 (6 bases). Germline CDR1 is SNHLY and CDR2 is FYNNEI. The CDR3 contains 15 residues. The V end lost 6 bases, the J end lost 0 bases, and 12 bases lay between the germline ends. For the CDR3, the DNA is TGTGCCAGCAGCCCATTGGACAGCTCTGGAAACACCATATATTTT. Amino acids: CASSPLDSSGNTIYF.

The chain has TRBV6-1 and TRBJ2-3; D possibly corresponds to TRBD2 (6 bases). Trimming cost V 1 base and J 3 bases, with 8 bases left between them. Germline V gene lookup returns CDR1 MNHNS and CDR2 SASEGT. CDR3 length: 14 amino acids. The CDR3 sequence is CASSEGAGTDTQYF. CDR3 in DNA: TGTGCCAGCAGTGAAGGGGCGGGAACAGATACGCAGTATTTT.

DNA for the CDR3: TGTGCCAGCAGCCAAGATTTCGCGGGGGGGAACACCGGGGAGCTGTTTTTT. Translation gives CASSQDFAGGNTGELFF. The chain links TRBV3-1 (or the pseudogene TRBV3-2) to TRBJ2-2; 8 bases agree with TRBD2. Trimming cost V 0 bases and J 1 base; bases outside gene matches: 4. From germline, CDR1 is LGHDT and CDR2 YNNKEL (reference sequence). The CDR3 has 17 residues.

The genes are TRBV11-2 and TRBJ1-1; 7 nucleotides align to TRBD1. The CDR3 has 14 residues. With 5 bases clipped from V and 5 bases from J, the junction kept 8 bases outside the gene matches. Germline lookup yields CDR1 SGHAT and CDR2 FQNNGV. The DNA of the CDR3 is TGTGCCAGCAGCCAACAAAGGGGGCGGACTGAAGCTTTCTTT. The encoded protein is CASSQQRGRTEAFF.